The 14 T cell receptor beta chains below were found in one sample sequenced in a study of T cell responses to AZD1222 COVID-19 vaccine. Assay used: immunoSEQ multiplex PCR; TCRdb lists only in-frame clones, some missing. The sample gives roughly 120,000 clones, 92% of which show up once; 1.5% to 2% is in the top ten. Sequencing was performed on peripheral blood, taken 28 days after the second AZD1222 dose. The receptors were gathered from an adult who received the AZD1222 COVID-19 vaccine.

The V and J genes are TRBV10-3 and TRBJ2-2, with 11 nucleotides matching TRBD2. Trimming removed 7 bases from V and 4 bases from J; junction bases left unmatched: 8. The CDR3 totals 16 residues. Per the germline V gene, CDR1 is ENHRY and CDR2 is SYGVKD. CDR3 sequence: CAITEGTSGGTGELFF. In DNA, the CDR3 is TGTGCCATCACCGAGGGGACTAGCGGTGGCACCGGGGAGCTGTTTTTT.

V and J are TRBV4-1 and TRBJ2-2; 8 bases line up with TRBD1. This CDR3 region has 13 residues. With 4 bases clipped from V and 6 bases from J, the junction kept 1 base outside the gene matches. CDR1 is MGHRA, CDR2 YSYEKL, per germline. The CDR3 protein is CASSRTGPGELFF. Here the CDR3 DNA reads TGCGCCAGCAGCCGGACAGGGCCCGGGGAGCTGTTTTTT.

The chain couples TRBV11-3 to TRBJ2-1; 7 bases line up with TRBD2. J gave up 0 bases and V 1 base, and 3 bases lay outside the gene matches. Germline V gene data show CDR1 as SGHNT and CDR2 as YENEEA. This CDR3 is built from 16 residues. The CDR3 spells CASSLVAGSSYNEQFF. The CDR3 DNA is TGTGCCAGCAGCTTAGTAGCGGGTAGCTCCTACAATGAGCAGTTCTTC.

V usage is TRBV18 and J usage is TRBJ2-1; TRBD2 matches 9 bases. The CDR3 runs 14 residues. Germline values: CDR1 KGHSH, CDR2 LQKENI. Germline trimming cut 6 bases from V and 9 bases from J; bases unmatched to any gene: 9. For the CDR3, the DNA is TGTGCCAGCTCTGCCAGCGGGAGGCAGAGTGAGCAGTTCTTC. It specifies CASSASGRQSEQFF. Based on the CDR3 plus reference TRBV18 and TRBJ2-1, the full variable domain is NAGVMQNPRHLVRRRGQEARLRCSPMKGHSHVYWYRQLPEEGLKFMVYLQKENIIDESGMPKERFSAEFPKEGPSILRIQQVVRGDSAAYFCASSASGRQSEQFFGPGTRLTVL.

V gene TRBV6-5 combines with J gene TRBJ2-7; D is undetermined. This CDR3 contains 14 residues. Looked up from germline, CDR1 is MNHEY and CDR2 is SVGAGI. Trimming pared 11 bases from V and 0 bases from J, leaving 17 bases between. The DNA of the CDR3 is TGTGCCTCCCGAGGCCTCTTGAGCTCCTACGAGCAGTACTTC. Its translation is CASRGLLSSYEQYF.

In regard to this clone: Germline and junction disagree at one end, which may indicate a read error. This chain uses TRBV28 with TRBJ2-7, with D perhaps TRBD2 (5 bases). In germline, CDR1 is MDHEN, CDR2 SYDVKM. The CDR3 runs to 16 residues. CDR3 nucleotide sequence: TGTGCCAGCAGTTTATATCCCAGCGGTATTTCCTGCGAGCAGTACTTC. This sequence encodes CASSLYPSGISCEQYF.

This chain links TRBV28 with TRBJ2-5; no clear D. With 5 bases removed from V and 1 base from J, the gap between germline ends came to 14 bases. The CDR3 runs to 15 residues. The germline gives CDR1 MDHEN, CDR2 SYDVKM. This chain's CDR3 is CASSPPGRAQETQYF. The CDR3 DNA sequence: TGTGCCAGCAGTCCCCCGGGCCGGGCCCAAGAGACCCAGTACTTC.

V usage is TRBV7-9 and J usage is TRBJ2-2, with 8 positions matching TRBD2. Germline trimming cut 7 bases from V and 2 bases from J; bases unmatched to any gene: 6. This CDR3 is built from 15 residues. Germline CDR1 SEHNR, CDR2 FQNEAQ (reference sequence). CDR3 nucleotide sequence: TGTGCCAGCACCCTCGGACTAGCCAACACCGGGGAGCTGTTTTTT. Translation gives CASTLGLANTGELFF. The whole variable domain, filled in from reference TRBV7-9 and TRBJ2-2, reads DTGVSQNPRHKITKRGQNVTFRCDPISEHNRLYWYRQTLGQGPEFLTYFQNEAQLEKSRLLSDRFSAERPKGSFSTLEIQRTEQGDSAMYLCASTLGLANTGELFFGEGSRLTVL.

The table lists this clone with a few counts. The CDR3 loop reads CASSSPGGGSSSYNEQFF. CDR3 DNA: TGTGCCAGCAGTTCCCCCGGTGGCGGGTCAAGCTCCTACAATGAGCAGTTCTTC. V usage is TRBV11-2 and J usage is TRBJ2-1, with D maybe TRBD2 (5 bases). This CDR3 is built from 18 residues. Germline CDR1 reads SGHAT; CDR2 reads FQNNGV. Trimming pared 6 bases from V and 0 bases from J, leaving 21 bases between.

The DNA for the CDR3 is TGTGCCATCAGTGATCTGAGAGACACTGAAGCTTTCTTT. It specifies CAISDLRDTEAFF. The genes are TRBV10-3 and TRBJ1-1; D is unresolved. The CDR3 has 13 amino acids. V was clipped by 3 bases and J by 3 bases, with 8 bases between them. Per the germline V gene, CDR1 is ENHRY and CDR2 is SYGVKD.

The gene calls are TRBV29-1 and TRBJ1-1, with D possibly being TRBD1 (5 bases). CDR1 is SQVTM and CDR2 is ANQGSEA in the germline V gene. V was clipped by 7 bases and J by 1 base, with 13 bases between them. The CDR3 totals 13 residues. This chain's CDR3 is CSAAQGTNTEAFF. DNA for the CDR3: TGCAGCGCGGCCCAGGGAACGAACACTGAAGCTTTCTTT.

V gene TRBV4-1 combines with J gene TRBJ2-1, with a possible D match to TRBD2 (5 bases). V was trimmed by 4 bases and J by 6 bases, leaving 13 bases between them. The germline gives CDR1 MGHRA, CDR2 YSYEKL. The CDR3 is made up of 14 amino acids. Here the CDR3 reads CASSPIPGSNEQFF. The CDR3 coding sequence is TGCGCCAGCAGCCCTATTCCGGGGTCCAATGAGCAGTTCTTC.

This clone was observed a single time. This chain uses TRBV10-3 with TRBJ2-5; D is unresolved. The CDR3 extends over 13 amino acids. V was shortened by 4 bases and J by 5 bases, with 11 bases between the two germline ends. CDR1 ENHRY and CDR2 SYGVKD come from the germline V gene. CDR3 loop: CAISVSPPETQYF. CDR3 coding DNA: TGTGCCATCAGTGTTAGTCCTCCTGAGACCCAGTACTTC.

V usage is TRBV5-8 and J usage is TRBJ1-2, with TRBD1 matching over 8 bases. Germline lookup yields CDR1 SGHTS and CDR2 YDEGEE. Germline trimming cut 2 bases from V and 3 bases from J; bases unmatched to any gene: 9. CDR3 length equals 16 residues. The DNA for the CDR3 is TGTGCCAGCAGCTTAAGGACAGGGCCTTTTCACTATGGCTACACCTTC. Residues: CASSLRTGPFHYGYTF.